A single sample gave rise to the 27 T cell receptor beta chains below, sequenced in a study of CXCR3-negative and CXCR3-positive naive CD8 T cells. Each TRB cDNA library was prepared by 5' RACE (with UMI labels). TCRdb re-called the 5' RACE reads and catalogs CDR3 proteins one per entry, DNA excluded. This sample carries some 130,000 distinct CDR3 sequences, with about 0.3% going to the ten biggest clones. Sequenced: naive CXCR3- CD8+ T cells from blood. Subset: CD45RO-CCR7+CD27+CD95- naive CD8+ T cells lacking CXCR3 (TNR3-). The receptor source for this set is a human donor in good health. Some clones in this sample may be carry-over from other donors' samples.

The V gene is TRBV7-9, the J gene TRBJ2-5; the TRBD2 assignment by TCRdb is unverifiable without DNA. The CDR3 totals 14 residues. Looked up from germline, CDR1 is SEHNR and CDR2 is FQNEAQ (reference sequence). The CDR3 loop is CASSDGTSEETQYF.

The chain couples TRBV5-1 to TRBJ2-1; as DNA is missing, the TRBD2 call by TCRdb cannot be tested. The length of the CDR3 is 22 residues. The germline V gene has CDR1 SGHRS and CDR2 YFSETQ. Here the CDR3 reads CASSLPKGSGLPSRRDLNEQFF.

The CDR3: CASSLEWEETQYF. The chain combines TRBV7-6 with TRBJ2-5. Germline assignment: CDR1 SGHVS and CDR2 FNYEAQ. The CDR3 contains 13 residues.

The chain recombines TRBV15 with TRBJ1-1; as DNA is missing, the TRBD1 call by TCRdb cannot be tested. This CDR3 comprises 16 residues. Germline CDR1 and CDR2: LNHNV and YYDKDF (reference sequence). The CDR3 protein is CATSAKDGGTGTEAFF.

The chain combines TRBV4-2 with TRBJ2-1; TCRdb gives TRBD2 as the D gene, but with no DNA this cannot be confirmed. Germline CDR1 LGHNA, CDR2 YNFKEQ. This CDR3 region has 16 residues. CDR3 sequence: CASSQDGLAAYNEQFF.

The V call is TRBV7-9, the J call TRBJ2-3; TCRdb picks TRBD2, but there is no DNA to check that call. This CDR3 region has 16 residues. CDR1 SEHNR and CDR2 FQNEAQ come from the germline V gene (reference sequence). CDR3 sequence: CASSENRAGLTDTQYF.

The chain recombines TRBV20-1 with TRBJ1-1. The CDR3 loop spans 11 amino acids. Germline V lookup: CDR1 DFQATT, CDR2 SNEGSKA (reference sequence). CDR3 in amino acids: CSADQYTEAFF.

The rearrangement uses TRBV28 and TRBJ2-7. Germline loops: CDR1 MDHEN, CDR2 SYDVKM. The CDR3 has 13 residues. CDR3 loop: CASSPVGAYEQYF.

The chain carries TRBV28 and TRBJ2-1. Germline V CDR1 and CDR2: MDHEN, SYDVKM. CDR3 length: 13 amino acids. CDR3 region: CASRPTAYNEQFF.

This rearrangement joins TRBV6-2 or TRBV6-3 to TRBJ1-6. In germline, CDR1 is MNHEY, CDR2 SVGEGT. The CDR3 has 17 amino acids. The CDR3 spells CASSYGVGSSYNSPLHF.

The V and J genes are TRBV10-1 and TRBJ2-5; no DNA is available, so the TRBD2 call from TCRdb remains unchecked. CDR3 length: 16 amino acids. Germline V lookup: CDR1 WNHNN, CDR2 SYGVQD (reference sequence). CDR3 residues: CASSEDKGGLQETQYF.

The chain has TRBV28 and TRBJ2-1; the TRBD2 assignment by TCRdb is unverifiable without DNA. CDR3 length equals 15 residues. CDR1 and CDR2 (germline): MDHEN, SYDVKM. CDR3 sequence reads: CASRVAGAAVNEQFF.

The V gene is TRBV19, the J gene TRBJ2-1; TCRdb picks TRBD2, but there is no DNA to check that call. This CDR3 has 16 residues. Germline values: CDR1 LNHDA, CDR2 SQIVND (reference sequence). The CDR3 spells CASSIEGLAYVNEQFF.

V is TRBV28 and J is TRBJ2-1; TCRdb selects TRBD2, and the lack of DNA leaves this call unchecked. CDR1 and CDR2 (germline): MDHEN, SYDVKM. The CDR3 is 14 residues long. The CDR3 spells CASSSIGISDEQFF.

This CDR3 reads CASSSPPGFLSGSYEQYF. J is TRBJ2-7 and V is TRBV5-1; TCRdb calls TRBD2, which cannot be checked without DNA. CDR1 and CDR2 from the germline V gene are SGHRS and YFSETQ. The CDR3 length is 18 residues.

The chain employs TRBV5-1 and TRBJ2-5; with no DNA, the TCRdb D assignment of TRBD1 cannot be verified. This CDR3 spans 16 amino acids. Looked up from germline, CDR1 is SGHRS and CDR2 is YFSETQ. CDR3: CASSLEGQGIQETQYF.

The V and J genes are TRBV7-9 and TRBJ2-1; TCRdb names TRBD2, which stays unverified in the absence of DNA. The V gene's germline CDR1 is SEHNR and CDR2 FQNEAQ (reference sequence). This CDR3 has 14 amino acids. CDR3 sequence reads: CASSTGTARGEQFF. The full variable domain, rest sourced from reference TRBV7-9 and TRBJ2-1, is DTGVSQNPRHKITKRGQNVTFRCDPISEHNRLYWYRQTLGQGPEFLTYFQNEAQLEKSRLLSDRFSAERPKGSFSTLEIQRTEQGDSAMYLCASSTGTARGEQFFGPGTRLTVL.

The chain employs TRBV28 and TRBJ2-1; the D call from TCRdb, TRBD1, cannot be confirmed without DNA. Germline V gene data show CDR1 as MDHEN and CDR2 as SYDVKM. There are 12 residues in the CDR3. The CDR3 loop is CASNDRGYEQFF.

J is TRBJ1-5 and V is TRBV5-1. The CDR3 covers 15 residues. From germline, CDR1 is SGHRS and CDR2 YFSETQ. CDR3 loop: CASSLDGLGSQPQHF.

The gene calls are TRBV4-1 and TRBJ2-7; TCRdb's D gene call, TRBD1, goes unchecked for lack of DNA. CDR1 MGHRA and CDR2 YSYEKL come from the germline V gene. The CDR3 is 16 residues long. The CDR3 region is CASSPQGQGSSYEQYF.

This chain uses TRBV12-3 or TRBV12-4 with TRBJ2-1. The CDR3 length is 12 residues. The CDR3 reads CASYTDYNEQFF.

This chain joins TRBV25-1 and TRBJ2-1; the TCRdb D gene call, TRBD1, has no DNA to confirm it. There are 14 residues in the CDR3. The germline V gene has CDR1 MGHDK and CDR2 SYGVNS. The chain's CDR3 is CASTGTGYYNEQFF.

This chain links TRBV12-3 or TRBV12-4 with TRBJ1-1; the TCRdb call, TRBD1, lacks DNA for checking. CDR3 length equals 17 residues. The CDR3 loop is CASSPTGTGDMNTEAFF.

This clonotype registers medium-sized (0.01 to 0.1%) by frequency. The rearrangement joins TRBV7-7 to TRBJ2-1; TCRdb reports TRBD1, a call that lacks DNA to check it against. This CDR3 contains 15 residues. Germline V lookup: CDR1 SSHAT, CDR2 FNYEAQ (reference sequence). CDR3 region: CASSFDRGPYNEQFF.

The chain recombines TRBV7-9 with TRBJ2-1. CDR3 size: 11 residues. The germline CDR1 and CDR2 sequences are SEHNR and FQNEAQ (reference sequence). This CDR3 reads CASTRGNEQFF.

This chain joins TRBV20-1 and TRBJ2-1; TCRdb outputs TRBD1, but without DNA this stays unchecked. Per the germline V gene, CDR1 is DFQATT and CDR2 is SNEGSKA (reference sequence). This CDR3 has 11 amino acids. CDR3 loop: CSASRGGEQFF.

The gene calls are TRBV28 and TRBJ1-1; TCRdb outputs TRBD1, but without DNA this stays unchecked. Germline CDR1 reads MDHEN; CDR2 reads SYDVKM. The CDR3 runs to 14 residues. CDR3 loop: CASSLRQGGFEAFF.